This entry lists 24 T cell receptor beta chains sequenced from one sample in a study of blood T cell repertoires in COVID-19. The repertoire was sequenced with immunoSEQ multiplex PCR; TCRdb's copy has only in-frame clones and lacks some. The sample carries fewer than 150,000 clones, approximately 88% recorded once. Sequenced material: peripheral blood. Receptors originate from a human donor in a cohort sampled during active COVID-19.

The chain couples TRBV30 to TRBJ1-4; D remains ambiguous. CDR1 and CDR2 from the germline V gene are GTSNPN and SVGIG (reference sequence). The CDR3 loop spans 13 amino acids. Between the trimmed V and J ends, which lost 0 bases and 8 bases, there was a span of 10 bases. CDR3 DNA sequence: TGTGCCTGGAGTGTACAGACCGGAGAAAAACTGTTTTTT. Amino acids: CAWSVQTGEKLFF.

This sequence joins TRBV3-1 (or the pseudogene TRBV3-2) and TRBJ1-6; TRBD1 aligns across 9 bases. This CDR3 is built from 17 residues. Losses at the gene ends were 2 bases for V and 10 bases for J; bases not matched to a gene: 12. Germline V lookup: CDR1 LGHDT, CDR2 YNNKEL (reference sequence). The DNA of the CDR3 is TGTGCCAGCAGCCAAAGACTGGGGACAGGGCTGGGGTCACCCCTCCACTTT. Its protein is CASSQRLGTGLGSPLHF.

The chain combines TRBV5-6 with TRBJ2-1; possible D gene TRBD2, 6 bases. Per germline, CDR1 SGHDT and CDR2 YYEEEE. V was trimmed by 4 bases and J by 4 bases, leaving 9 bases between them. The CDR3 is 13 residues long. Here the CDR3 DNA reads TGTGCCAGCAGCCCCGGAGGGTACAATGAGCAGTTCTTC. Its translation is CASSPGGYNEQFF.

V usage is TRBV5-5 and J usage is TRBJ1-2; D remains ambiguous. Per germline, CDR1 SGHKS and CDR2 YYEKEE (reference sequence). Trimming took 0 bases from V and 4 from J, leaving 16 bases between them. The CDR3 extends over 16 amino acids. The CDR3 DNA sequence: TGTGCCAGCAGCTTGGCCGTGGGCAGTGGAGGCTATGGCTACACCTTC. Amino acids: CASSLAVGSGGYGYTF.

The chain joins TRBV27 to TRBJ1-2; D gene unclear. Trimming took off 4 bases at V and 0 bases at J, with 18 bases between the two ends. CDR3 length: 17 residues. Per germline, CDR1 MNHEY and CDR2 SMNVEV (reference sequence). CDR3 loop: CASSSPGRISANYGYTF. The CDR3 nucleotides are TGTGCCAGCAGTTCTCCGGGAAGAATTTCGGCTAACTATGGCTACACCTTC.

The chain is built from TRBV14 and TRBJ2-3; 7 bases map to TRBD2. CDR1 and CDR2 (germline): SGHDN, FVKESK. Trimming at V came to 1 base and at J to 2 bases, leaving 6 bases not matched to a gene. The CDR3 is made up of 16 amino acids. This CDR3 is CASSQGRGVLTDTQYF. CDR3 DNA: TGTGCCAGCAGCCAAGGTCGGGGGGTTCTCACAGATACGCAGTATTTT. The variable domain in full, with the rest retrieved from reference TRBV14 and TRBJ2-3, is EAGVTQFPSHSVIEKGQTVTLRCDPISGHDNLYWYRRVMGKEIKFLLHFVKESKQDESGMPNNRFLAERTGGTYSTLKVQPAELEDSGVYFCASSQGRGVLTDTQYFGPGTRLTVL.

The gene calls are TRBV5-1 and TRBJ2-7; 7 bases match TRBD1. CDR1 and CDR2 (germline): SGHRS, YFSETQ. The CDR3 runs 15 residues. V shed 4 bases, J shed 3 bases, and the junction held 10 bases outside the gene matches. The CDR3 region has the DNA TGCGCCAGCAGCCGGGAACAGGGGTCCTTCTACGAGCAGTACTTC. This translates into CASSREQGSFYEQYF.

A single count supports this clone. The rearrangement uses TRBV7-9 and TRBJ2-3; 11 positions match TRBD2. This CDR3 is 14 amino acids long. Germline assignment: CDR1 SEHNR and CDR2 FQNEAQ (reference sequence). V lost 5 bases and J lost 5; bases outside the gene matches: 3. CDR3 protein: CASSVSGGGDTQYF. The CDR3 region has the DNA TGTGCCAGCAGCGTTAGCGGGGGGGGAGATACGCAGTATTTT.

Only one count was recorded for this clone. Compared with germline, one end of the junction differs, possibly owing to a read error. This chain uses TRBV3-1 (or the pseudogene TRBV3-2) with TRBJ1-2; D gene unclear. The CDR3 has 10 amino acids. CDR1 is LGHDT and CDR2 is YNNKEL in the germline V gene (reference sequence). CDR3 sequence: CASSQVRPVF. The CDR3 DNA is TGTGCCAGCAGCCAAGTCAGGCCAGTATTC.

The gene calls are TRBV5-1 and TRBJ2-7; 11 bases agree with TRBD2. Unmatched junction bases numbered 5, after V lost 0 bases and J lost 0 bases. The CDR3 is made up of 17 amino acids. The germline CDR1 and CDR2 sequences are SGHRS and YFSETQ. For the CDR3, the DNA is TGCGCCAGCAGCTTGGCTAGCGGGGGGTGGAGCTCCTACGAGCAGTACTTC. This codes for CASSLASGGWSSYEQYF.

The chain has TRBV6-5 and TRBJ2-5; 7 nucleotides line up with TRBD2. The CDR3 is made up of 13 amino acids. Germline CDR1 and CDR2: MNHEY and SVGAGI. With 4 bases clipped from V and 5 bases from J, the junction kept 4 bases outside the gene matches. As DNA, the CDR3 is TGTGCCAGCAGTTTCGGGGGGTGGGAGACCCAGTACTTC. Its protein is CASSFGGWETQYF.

This clone was picked up a small number of times. This chain links TRBV3-1 (or the pseudogene TRBV3-2) with TRBJ1-5; no definite D call. The V end lost 0 bases, the J end lost 0 bases, and 6 bases lay between the germline ends. Germline V gives CDR1 LGHDT, CDR2 YNNKEL (reference sequence). There are 15 residues in the CDR3. The CDR3 here is CASSQDNGSNQPQHF. The CDR3 bases are TGTGCCAGCAGCCAAGATAACGGTAGCAATCAGCCCCAGCATTTT.

The rearrangement links TRBV6-6 to TRBJ1-5; tentative D call: TRBD1 (5 bases). This CDR3 has 16 amino acids. V was trimmed by 3 bases and J by 4 bases, leaving 16 bases between them. Germline V gives CDR1 MNHNY, CDR2 SVGAGI (reference sequence). CDR3 coding DNA: TGTGCCAGCAGTTATGAGGAGGGGATGCCGAATCAGCCCCAGCATTTT. Its protein product is CASSYEEGMPNQPQHF.

The chain is built from TRBV3-1 (or the pseudogene TRBV3-2) and TRBJ1-5; D ambiguous. V lost 0 bases to trimming and J lost 6 bases, with 15 bases between them. The germline V gene encodes CDR1 LGHDT and CDR2 YNNKEL (reference sequence). This CDR3 has 16 residues. The CDR3 is CASSQDRTPPVQPQHF. As DNA, the CDR3 is TGTGCCAGCAGCCAAGATAGGACTCCCCCCGTTCAGCCCCAGCATTTT.

J is TRBJ2-1 and V is TRBV6-1, with D possibly TRBD2 on 5 matching bases. The CDR3 contains 12 residues. Looked up from germline, CDR1 is MNHNS and CDR2 is SASEGT. V lost 0 bases to trimming and J lost 12 bases, with 9 bases between them. For the CDR3, the DNA is TGTGCCAGCAGTGAAGCGGAAACTAGGCAGTTCTTC. Translated, it gives CASSEAETRQFF.

This chain connects TRBV19 to TRBJ2-7, with D possibly matching TRBD1 (6 bases). From germline, CDR1 is LNHDA and CDR2 SQIVND (reference sequence). Deletions cut 1 base from V and 7 bases from J, with 11 bases between. This CDR3 spans 13 amino acids. The CDR3 bases are TGTGCCAGTAGTATAGCCCCTACAGGGGAGCAGTACTTC. Its protein is CASSIAPTGEQYF.

This clone has only one observation. This chain connects TRBV5-1 to TRBJ2-3, with D unclear. This CDR3 is 13 amino acids long. Germline values: CDR1 SGHRS, CDR2 YFSETQ. V was clipped by 0 bases and J by 2 bases, with 4 bases between them. This chain's CDR3 is CASSLELTDTQYF. As DNA, the CDR3 is TGCGCCAGCAGCTTGGAGCTCACAGATACGCAGTATTTT. Supplemented by reference TRBV5-1 and TRBJ2-3, the full variable domain reads KAGVTQTPRYLIKTRGQQVTLSCSPISGHRSVSWYQQTPGQGLQFLFEYFSETQRNKGNFPGRFSGRQFSNSRSEMNVSTLELGDSALYLCASSLELTDTQYFGPGTRLTVL.

The chain combines TRBV19 with TRBJ1-1; no firm D call. The V gene's germline CDR1 is LNHDA and CDR2 SQIVND (reference sequence). CDR3 length: 15 amino acids. Trimming took 3 bases from V and 0 from J, leaving 11 bases between them. The CDR3 bases are TGTGCCAGTAGTATTTCGGTAGTGGTGAACACTGAAGCTTTCTTT. Amino acids: CASSISVVVNTEAFF. The full variable domain, with the rest looked up from reference TRBV19 and TRBJ1-1, is DGGITQSPKYLFRKEGQNVTLSCEQNLNHDAMYWYRQDPGQGLRLIYYSQIVNDFQKGDIAEGYSVSREKKESFPLTVTSAQKNPTAFYLCASSISVVVNTEAFFGQGTRLTVV.

The gene calls are TRBV4-1 and TRBJ2-4, with a tentative D call TRBD1 (6 bases). The CDR3 has 20 amino acids. V shed 1 base and J shed 0 bases, with 22 bases lying between them. The germline gives CDR1 MGHRA, CDR2 YSYEKL. The CDR3 DNA reads as TGCGCCAGCAGCCAAGGACCCCTCAGACAGGCTGAACTAGCCAAAAACATTCAGTACTTC. Translated: CASSQGPLRQAELAKNIQYF.

V and J are TRBV5-4 and TRBJ1-5; the match to TRBD1 covers 9 bases. The CDR3 loop spans 15 amino acids. V was pared by 4 bases and J by 3 bases, with 5 bases of the junction left unmatched. CDR1 SGHNT and CDR2 YYREEE come from the germline V gene (reference sequence). The CDR3 DNA follows: TGTGCCAGCAGCCCCGGACAGGGGATCAATCAGCCCCAGCATTTT. This translates into CASSPGQGINQPQHF. The variable domain in full, completed from reference TRBV5-4 and TRBJ1-5, reads ETGVTQSPTHLIKTRGQQVTLRCSSQSGHNTVSWYQQALGQGPQFIFQYYREEENGRGNFPPRFSGLQFPNYSSELNVNALELDDSALYLCASSPGQGINQPQHFGDGTRLSIL.

This clone appeared a single time. The sample holds other DNA sequences that translate to the same CDR3. J is TRBJ2-7 and V is TRBV18; 7 nucleotides align to TRBD1. With V trimmed by 3 bases and J by 0 bases, 5 bases remained unmatched. CDR1 is KGHSH, CDR2 LQKENI, per germline. The CDR3 length is 15 residues. The CDR3 nucleotides are TGTGCCAGCTCACCGGGAGCAGGGGGCTCCTACGAGCAGTACTTC. It translates to CASSPGAGGSYEQYF.

V and J are TRBV27 and TRBJ1-1, with TRBD1 matching 7 bases. J lost 4 bases, V lost 6 bases, and 11 bases had no gene match. Germline CDR1 reads MNHEY; CDR2 reads SMNVEV (reference sequence). The CDR3 is 15 amino acids. CDR3 DNA sequence: TGTGCCAGCAGATACAGGGGCGGGCGTTCCACTGAAGCTTTCTTT. Amino acids: CASRYRGGRSTEAFF.

The chain uses TRBV7-9 and TRBJ2-1; TRBD1 matches 8 bases. The V gene's germline CDR1 is SEHNR and CDR2 FQNEAQ (reference sequence). The junction had 14 bases not matched to a gene; V was cut back by 4 bases and J by 0 bases. This CDR3 has 19 residues. The DNA for the CDR3 is TGTGCCAGCAGCTCCAGGGGGCAGGGTGGCGCTAGCTCCTACAATGAGCAGTTCTTC. This codes for CASSSRGQGGASSYNEQFF.

The chain uses TRBV29-1 and TRBJ2-2; 7 bases match TRBD2. The V and J ends lost 3 bases and 6 bases, in that order; junction bases with no gene match: 10. In germline, CDR1 is SQVTM, CDR2 ANQGSEA. The CDR3 covers 15 residues. In DNA form, the CDR3 reads TGCAGCGTTGAGGAGAGGGGCCTAGCGGCCGGGGAGCTGTTTTTT. Translated, it gives CSVEERGLAAGELFF.